The next 21 T cell receptor beta chains were all read from a single sample in a study of neurological immune-mediated disorders. Via MiXCR, TCRdb re-called the 5' RACE reads, giving one row per CDR3 protein. Of 40,000 to 55,000 distinct CDR3 sequences in the sample, about 5.6% are singletons; the top ten hold approximately 1.3%. Sequenced input: CD4+ T cells from blood. Receptors originate from a woman aged 18 to 35 with multiple sclerosis.

This clonotype was observed many times. The V call is TRBV4-3, the J call TRBJ2-5, with no clear D. V shed 1 base and J shed 9 bases, with 12 bases lying between them. Germline lookup yields CDR1 LGHNA and CDR2 YSLEER. This CDR3 is 13 amino acids long. CDR3 DNA sequence: TGCGCCAGCAGCCAAGTGCGGACCGAGGCCCAGTACTTC. Residues: CASSQVRTEAQYF.

In its sample, this clonotype was seen many times. V usage is TRBV14 and J usage is TRBJ2-7, with D possibly being TRBD1 (6 bases). The length of the CDR3 is 14 residues. Germline-derived CDR1 and CDR2 are SGHDN and FVKESK. Trimming left V 0 bases short and J 2 bases short, with 8 bases between. CDR3 protein: CASSQDWGPYEQYF. CDR3 bases: TGTGCCAGCAGCCAAGATTGGGGGCCCTACGAGCAGTACTTC.

Within the sample, this clonotype is medium-sized. CDR3 protein: CASSLRTGITPQHF. The CDR3 DNA follows: TGTGCCAGCAGTCTCCGGACAGGCATAACGCCCCAGCATTTT. J is TRBJ1-5 and V is TRBV28; 7 positions match TRBD1. Germline V gene sequence: CDR1 MDHEN, CDR2 SYDVKM. After removal of 5 bases from V and 9 bases from J, the junction contained 10 bases not matched to a gene. The CDR3 length is 14 residues.

This clonotype was picked up many times. The chain carries TRBV5-1 and TRBJ2-5; TRBD1 matches at 8 bases. V gave up 7 bases and J gave up 2 bases; unmatched junction bases: 4. The CDR3 loop spans 13 amino acids. Germline assignment: CDR1 SGHRS and CDR2 YFSETQ. CDR3 sequence: CASAQGGQETQYF. DNA for the CDR3: TGCGCCAGCGCACAGGGGGGACAAGAGACCCAGTACTTC.

The sample holds many counts of this clonotype. This chain links TRBV19 with TRBJ1-4; possibly TRBD1 for D (5 bases). The CDR3 has 14 residues. Germline V gene sequence: CDR1 LNHDA, CDR2 SQIVND (reference sequence). Deletions cut 4 bases from V and 8 bases from J, with 14 bases between. DNA for the CDR3: TGTGCCAGTAGTAAGTTCCAGGGTGGCGAAAAACTGTTTTTT. Translated: CASSKFQGGEKLFF. Using reference TRBV19 and TRBJ1-4 for the parts outside the CDR3, the full variable domain is DGGITQSPKYLFRKEGQNVTLSCEQNLNHDAMYWYRQDPGQGLRLIYYSQIVNDFQKGDIAEGYSVSREKKESFPLTVTSAQKNPTAFYLCASSKFQGGEKLFFGSGTQLSVL.

The rearrangement links TRBV18 to TRBJ2-1, with a tentative D call TRBD2 (5 bases). V was pared by 6 bases and J by 4 bases, with 16 bases between. CDR3 size: 15 residues. Germline V gives CDR1 KGHSH, CDR2 LQKENI. For the CDR3, the DNA is TGTGCCAGCTCCCCGAAGGTAGCGTCGTACAATGAGCAGTTCTTC. Translation gives CASSPKVASYNEQFF. Together with reference TRBV18 and TRBJ2-1, the CDR3 gives the full variable domain: NAGVMQNPRHLVRRRGQEARLRCSPMKGHSHVYWYRQLPEEGLKFMVYLQKENIIDESGMPKERFSAEFPKEGPSILRIQQVVRGDSAAYFCASSPKVASYNEQFFGPGTRLTVL.

The sample holds many counts of this clonotype. V gene TRBV5-1 combines with J gene TRBJ2-4; maybe TRBD2 (6 bases). Deletions cut 4 bases from V and 0 bases from J, with 17 bases between. The V gene's germline CDR1 is SGHRS and CDR2 YFSETQ. This CDR3 spans 17 amino acids. The CDR3 is CASSLGDSGVAKNIQYF. CDR3 DNA sequence: TGCGCCAGCAGCCTGGGGGATAGCGGAGTAGCCAAAAACATTCAGTACTTC.

This clonotype showed up many times. This chain joins TRBV5-1 and TRBJ1-1; 7 positions match TRBD1. Per germline, CDR1 SGHRS and CDR2 YFSETQ. The CDR3 spans 16 residues. V dropped 4 bases and J dropped 1; count of bases not matched to a gene: 10. The CDR3 nucleotides read TGCGCCAGCAGCCCAATCCCGACAGGGCCGAACACTGAAGCTTTCTTT. Amino acids: CASSPIPTGPNTEAFF. Based on the CDR3 plus reference TRBV5-1 and TRBJ1-1, the full variable domain is KAGVTQTPRYLIKTRGQQVTLSCSPISGHRSVSWYQQTPGQGLQFLFEYFSETQRNKGNFPGRFSGRQFSNSRSEMNVSTLELGDSALYLCASSPIPTGPNTEAFFGQGTRLTVV.

This clonotype was counted ten times or more. The chain has TRBV11-2 and TRBJ1-2; 7 bases fit TRBD1. Trimming at V came to 5 bases and at J to 4 bases, leaving 4 bases not matched to a gene. The CDR3 length is 13 residues. Germline V gene sequence: CDR1 SGHAT, CDR2 FQNNGV. Written as DNA, the CDR3 is TGTGCCAGCAGCCCGGGACAGACCTATGGCTACACCTTC. Encoded protein: CASSPGQTYGYTF.

This clonotype was detected ten times or more. The rearrangement links TRBV6-2 or TRBV6-3 to TRBJ2-7, with 8 positions matching TRBD1. From germline, CDR1 is MNHEY and CDR2 SVGEGT. The CDR3 consists of 14 residues. V shed 5 bases, J shed 3 bases, and the junction held 6 bases outside the gene matches. CDR3 sequence reads: CASSRGQEDYEQYV. The CDR3 nucleotides are TGTGCCAGCAGTCGGGGACAGGAGGACTACGAGCAGTACGTC.

This clonotype is labeled as medium-sized. The genes are TRBV25-1 and TRBJ1-2, with no clear D. Germline CDR1 reads MGHDK; CDR2 reads SYGVNS. Trimming removed 3 bases at V and 1 base at J, with 0 bases between. The length of the CDR3 is 11 residues. The CDR3 DNA follows: TGTGCCAGCAGTGATAACTATGGCTACACCTTC. This sequence encodes CASSDNYGYTF.

This clonotype was counted ten times or more. The chain couples TRBV5-1 to TRBJ1-2; a possible D gene is TRBD1 (6 bases). Germline loops: CDR1 SGHRS, CDR2 YFSETQ. The germline V and J ends were trimmed by 2 bases and 7 bases, with 21 bases remaining between them. This CDR3 contains 16 residues. The CDR3 sequence is CASSFGTPRGKFGYTF. CDR3 DNA sequence: TGCGCCAGCAGCTTCGGGACCCCCAGGGGAAAATTTGGCTACACCTTC.

This clonotype appeared many times. CDR3 protein: CAIRPGQGVTNEKLFF. The CDR3 nucleotides are TGTGCCATCAGGCCGGGACAGGGAGTGACTAATGAAAAACTGTTTTTT. The chain links TRBV10-3 to TRBJ1-4; 9 nucleotides match TRBD1. Germline trimming cut 6 bases from V and 2 bases from J; bases unmatched to any gene: 7. Germline lookup yields CDR1 ENHRY and CDR2 SYGVKD. The CDR3 has 16 residues.

This clonotype is labeled as medium-sized. V is TRBV29-1 and J is TRBJ2-7; D gene unclear. Germline CDR1 and CDR2: SQVTM and ANQGSEA. Trimming took 0 bases from V and 2 from J, leaving 8 bases between them. CDR3 length equals 13 residues. The CDR3 DNA is TGCAGCGTTGAAGATCCCCGGACCTACGAGCAGTACGTC. Its translation is CSVEDPRTYEQYV.

The sample holds many counts of this clonotype. The chain has TRBV5-1 and TRBJ2-1; TRBD2 agrees at 12 bases. The CDR3 sequence is 17 residues long. Germline V gene lookup returns CDR1 SGHRS and CDR2 YFSETQ. The V and J ends lost 0 bases and 7 bases, in that order; junction bases with no gene match: 8. The CDR3 DNA sequence: TGCGCCAGCAGCTTGGAGCTAGCGGGGGGGGCGCGAAATGAGCAGTTCTTC. Protein sequence: CASSLELAGGARNEQFF.

This clonotype was counted ten times or more. This rearrangement joins TRBV9 to TRBJ1-2; a weak D match, TRBD1 (6 bases). Trimming removed 4 bases from V and 1 base from J, with 8 bases in between. This CDR3 spans 13 amino acids. Looked up from germline, CDR1 is SGDLS and CDR2 is YYNGEE. CDR3 DNA: TGTGCCAGCAGCAAGGACAGTAACTATGGCTACACCTTC. Amino acids: CASSKDSNYGYTF. The full variable domain, its missing parts supplied by reference TRBV9 and TRBJ1-2, is DSGVTQTPKHLITATGQRVTLRCSPRSGDLSVYWYQQSLDQGLQFLIQYYNGEERAKGNILERFSAQQFPDLHSELNLSSLELGDSALYFCASSKDSNYGYTFGSGTRLTVV.

The V and J genes are TRBV20-1 and TRBJ1-2; tentatively, D is TRBD1 (6 bases). The V end lost 2 bases, the J end lost 2 bases, and 9 bases lay between the germline ends. CDR1 is DFQATT and CDR2 is SNEGSKA in the germline V gene (reference sequence). The CDR3 is made up of 13 amino acids. The CDR3 coding sequence is TGCAGTGCTAGATCTGGACAGAACTATGGCTACACCTTC. As protein: CSARSGQNYGYTF.

This clonotype was observed at least ten times. The V call is TRBV12-3 or TRBV12-4, the J call TRBJ1-2, with D possibly matching TRBD1 (6 bases). The CDR3 has 15 residues. V lost 4 bases and J lost 5, with 17 bases in between. The CDR3: CASSYAGNREYGYTF. CDR3 sequence (DNA): TGTGCCAGCAGTTACGCTGGCAACAGGGAGTATGGCTACACCTTC.

Many counts were recorded for this clonotype. The rearrangement uses TRBV18 and TRBJ2-3; the D is unclear. The CDR3 has 15 residues. Germline V gene lookup returns CDR1 KGHSH and CDR2 LQKENI. The V and J ends lost 2 bases and 2 bases respectively, with 11 bases between them. The CDR3 spells CASSPVDIPTDTQYF. DNA of the CDR3: TGTGCCAGCTCACCAGTAGACATTCCCACAGATACGCAGTATTTT.

Ten or more counts support this clonotype. The V call is TRBV7-8, the J call TRBJ2-7; D uncertain. The CDR3 extends over 13 amino acids. Germline CDR1 and CDR2: SGHVS and FQNEAQ. V dropped 1 base and J dropped 4 bases, with 8 bases sitting between them. CDR3 region: CASSLGAQYEQYV. In DNA form, the CDR3 reads TGTGCCAGCAGCTTAGGTGCACAGTACGAGCAGTACGTC.

In its sample, this clonotype was seen many times. V and J are TRBV6-5 and TRBJ2-2; 10 bases agree with TRBD2. After removal of 7 bases from V and 5 bases from J, the junction contained 4 bases not matched to a gene. The length of the CDR3 is 14 residues. Germline values: CDR1 MNHEY, CDR2 SVGAGI. The chain's CDR3 is CASIAGGGTGELFF. CDR3 bases: TGTGCCAGCATAGCGGGAGGAGGTACCGGGGAGCTGTTTTTT.